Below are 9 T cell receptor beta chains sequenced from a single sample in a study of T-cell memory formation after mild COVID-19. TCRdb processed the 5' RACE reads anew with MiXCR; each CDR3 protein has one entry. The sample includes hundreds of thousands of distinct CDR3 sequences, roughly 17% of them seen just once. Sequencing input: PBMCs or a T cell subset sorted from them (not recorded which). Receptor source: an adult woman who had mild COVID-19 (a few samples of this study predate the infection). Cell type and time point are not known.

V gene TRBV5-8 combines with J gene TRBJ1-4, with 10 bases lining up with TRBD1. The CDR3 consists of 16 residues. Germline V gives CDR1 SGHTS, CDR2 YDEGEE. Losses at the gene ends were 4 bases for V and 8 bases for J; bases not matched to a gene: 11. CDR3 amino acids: CASSQETGGPREKLFF. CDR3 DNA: TGTGCCAGCAGCCAAGAGACAGGGGGCCCTCGGGAAAAACTGTTTTTT.

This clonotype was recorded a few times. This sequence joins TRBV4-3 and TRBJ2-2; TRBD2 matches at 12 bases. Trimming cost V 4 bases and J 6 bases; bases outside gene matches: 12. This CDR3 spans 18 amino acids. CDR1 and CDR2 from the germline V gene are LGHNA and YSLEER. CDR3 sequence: CASSPPIPGLAGPGELFF. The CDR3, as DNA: TGCGCCAGCAGCCCTCCTATCCCGGGACTAGCGGGTCCCGGGGAGCTGTTTTTT.

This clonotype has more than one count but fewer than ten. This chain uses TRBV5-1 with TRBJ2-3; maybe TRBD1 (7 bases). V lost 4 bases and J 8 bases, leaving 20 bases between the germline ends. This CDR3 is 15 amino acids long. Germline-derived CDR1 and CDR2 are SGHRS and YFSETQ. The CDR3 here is CASSESLSGGSTQYF. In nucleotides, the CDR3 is TGCGCCAGCAGCGAATCCCTCTCAGGGGGGTCTACGCAGTATTTT.

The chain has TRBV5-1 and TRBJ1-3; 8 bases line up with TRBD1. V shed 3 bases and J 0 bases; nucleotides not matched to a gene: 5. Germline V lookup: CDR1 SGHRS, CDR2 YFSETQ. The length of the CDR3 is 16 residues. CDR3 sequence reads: CASSSTGGSSGNTIYF. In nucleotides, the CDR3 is TGCGCCAGCAGCTCAACAGGGGGTAGCTCTGGAAACACCATATATTTT. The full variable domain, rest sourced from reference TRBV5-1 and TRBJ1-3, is KAGVTQTPRYLIKTRGQQVTLSCSPISGHRSVSWYQQTPGQGLQFLFEYFSETQRNKGNFPGRFSGRQFSNSRSEMNVSTLELGDSALYLCASSSTGGSSGNTIYFGEGSWLTVV.

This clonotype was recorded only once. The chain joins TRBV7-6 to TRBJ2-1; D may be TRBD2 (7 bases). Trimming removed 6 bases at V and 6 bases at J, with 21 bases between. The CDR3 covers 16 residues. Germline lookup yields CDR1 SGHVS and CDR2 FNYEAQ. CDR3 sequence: CASSHPRGATINEQFF. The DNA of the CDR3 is TGTGCCAGCAGTCACCCCCGGGGGGCGACTATCAATGAGCAGTTCTTC. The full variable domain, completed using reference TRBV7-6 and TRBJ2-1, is GAGVSQSPRYKVTKRGQDVALRCDPISGHVSLYWYRQALGQGPEFLTYFNYEAQQDKSGLPNDRFSAERPEGSISTLTIQRTEQRDSAMYRCASSHPRGATINEQFFGPGTRLTVL.

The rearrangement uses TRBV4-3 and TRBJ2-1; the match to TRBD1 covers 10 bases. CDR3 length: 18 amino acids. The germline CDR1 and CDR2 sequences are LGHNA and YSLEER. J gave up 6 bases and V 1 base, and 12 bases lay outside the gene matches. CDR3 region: CASSQAPLRRDRGNEQFF. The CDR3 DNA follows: TGCGCCAGCAGCCAAGCCCCGCTTCGAAGGGACAGGGGCAATGAGCAGTTCTTC.

The CDR3 bases are TGCGCCAGCAGCCAAGATGTGGATTTGTACCAAGAGACCCAGTACTTC. Its translation: CASSQDVDLYQETQYF. The gene calls are TRBV4-1 and TRBJ2-5; no clear D gene. Trimming left V 0 bases short and J 0 bases short, with 11 bases between. The CDR3 is 16 residues long. Per the germline V gene, CDR1 is MGHRA and CDR2 is YSYEKL.

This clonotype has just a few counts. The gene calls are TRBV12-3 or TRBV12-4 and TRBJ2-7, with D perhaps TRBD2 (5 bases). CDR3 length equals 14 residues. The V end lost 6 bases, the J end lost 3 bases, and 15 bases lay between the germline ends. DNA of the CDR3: TGTGCCAGCAGCTTAACCCGGGGTATCTACGAGCAGTACTTC. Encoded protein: CASSLTRGIYEQYF.

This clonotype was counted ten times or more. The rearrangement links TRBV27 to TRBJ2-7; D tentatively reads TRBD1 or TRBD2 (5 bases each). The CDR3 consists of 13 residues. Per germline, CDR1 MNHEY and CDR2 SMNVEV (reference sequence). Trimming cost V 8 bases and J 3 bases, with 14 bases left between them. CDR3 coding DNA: TGTGCCAGCGCCGGGACCCCCTACTACGAGCAGTACTTC. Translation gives CASAGTPYYEQYF.